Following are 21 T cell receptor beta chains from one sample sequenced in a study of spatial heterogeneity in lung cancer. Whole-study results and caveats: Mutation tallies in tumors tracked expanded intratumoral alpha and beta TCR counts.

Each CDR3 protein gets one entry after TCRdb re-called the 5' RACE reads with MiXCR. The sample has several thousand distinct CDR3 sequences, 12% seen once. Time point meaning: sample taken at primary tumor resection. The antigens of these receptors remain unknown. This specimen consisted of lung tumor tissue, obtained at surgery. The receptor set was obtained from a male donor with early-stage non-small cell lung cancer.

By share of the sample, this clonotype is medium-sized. The chain's CDR3 is CASSQDPDRNSPLHF. The CDR3 DNA reads as TGCGCCAGCAGCCAAGATCCGGACCGAAATTCACCCCTCCACTTT. The chain uses TRBV4-3 and TRBJ1-6; D call uncertain. Germline lookup yields CDR1 LGHNA and CDR2 YSLEER. The V gene lost 0 bases and the J gene lost 7 bases, with 10 bases spanning the gap. The CDR3 consists of 15 residues.

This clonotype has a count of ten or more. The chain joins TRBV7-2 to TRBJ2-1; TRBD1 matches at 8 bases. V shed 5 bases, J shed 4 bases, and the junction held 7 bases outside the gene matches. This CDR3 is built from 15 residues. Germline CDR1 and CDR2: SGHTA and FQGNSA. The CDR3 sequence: CASSPSGQGYNEQFF. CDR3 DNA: TGTGCCAGCAGCCCCTCCGGACAGGGTTACAATGAGCAGTTCTTC. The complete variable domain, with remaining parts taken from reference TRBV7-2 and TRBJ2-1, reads GAGVSQSPSNKVTEKGKDVELRCDPISGHTALYWYRQSLGQGLEFLIYFQGNSAPDKSGLPSDRFSAERTGGSVSTLTIQRTQQEDSAVYLCASSPSGQGYNEQFFGPGTRLTVL.

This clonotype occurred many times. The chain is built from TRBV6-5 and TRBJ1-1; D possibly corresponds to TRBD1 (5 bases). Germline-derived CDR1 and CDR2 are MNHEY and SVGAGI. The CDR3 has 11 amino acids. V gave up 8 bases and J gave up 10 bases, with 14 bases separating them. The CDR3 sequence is CASSGGLGAFF. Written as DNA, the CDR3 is TGTGCCAGCTCGGGGGGTTTAGGAGCTTTCTTT.

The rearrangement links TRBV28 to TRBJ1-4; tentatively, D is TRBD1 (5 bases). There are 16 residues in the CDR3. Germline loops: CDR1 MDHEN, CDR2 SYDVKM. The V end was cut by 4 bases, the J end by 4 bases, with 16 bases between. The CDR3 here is CASSSPPGGGNEKLFF. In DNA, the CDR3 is TGTGCCAGCAGTTCTCCCCCGGGGGGAGGTAATGAAAAACTGTTTTTT.

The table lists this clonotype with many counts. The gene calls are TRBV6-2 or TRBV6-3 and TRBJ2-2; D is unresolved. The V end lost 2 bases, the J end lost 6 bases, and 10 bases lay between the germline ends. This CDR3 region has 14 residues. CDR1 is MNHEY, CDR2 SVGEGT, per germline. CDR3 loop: CASSYVVTSGELFF. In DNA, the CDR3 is TGTGCCAGCAGTTACGTAGTTACCTCCGGGGAGCTGTTTTTT.

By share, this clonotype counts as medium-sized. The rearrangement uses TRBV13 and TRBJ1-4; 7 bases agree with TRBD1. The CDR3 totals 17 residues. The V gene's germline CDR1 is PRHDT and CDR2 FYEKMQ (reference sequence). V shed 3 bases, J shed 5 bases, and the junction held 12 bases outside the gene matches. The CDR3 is CASSFGTPGQRNEKLFF. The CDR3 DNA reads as TGTGCCAGCAGCTTCGGGACGCCGGGACAGCGAAATGAAAAACTGTTTTTT.

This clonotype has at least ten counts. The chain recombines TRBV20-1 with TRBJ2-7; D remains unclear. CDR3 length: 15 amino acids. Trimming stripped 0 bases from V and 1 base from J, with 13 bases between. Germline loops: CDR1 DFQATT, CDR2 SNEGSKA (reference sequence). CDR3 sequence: CSARDSGGGSYEQYF. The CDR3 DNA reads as TGCAGTGCTAGAGATTCGGGCGGCGGTTCCTACGAGCAGTACTTC.

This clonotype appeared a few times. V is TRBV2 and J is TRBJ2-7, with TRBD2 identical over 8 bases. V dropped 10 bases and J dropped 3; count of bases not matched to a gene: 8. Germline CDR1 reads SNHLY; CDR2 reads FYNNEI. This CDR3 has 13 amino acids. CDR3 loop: CATGVGRGYEQYF. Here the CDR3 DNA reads TGTGCCACCGGGGTCGGGAGGGGCTACGAGCAGTACTTC.

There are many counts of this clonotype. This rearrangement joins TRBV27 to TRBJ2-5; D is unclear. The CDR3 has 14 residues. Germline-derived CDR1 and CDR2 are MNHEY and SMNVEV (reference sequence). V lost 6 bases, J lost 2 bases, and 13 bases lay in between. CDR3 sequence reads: CASSRGRLQETQYF. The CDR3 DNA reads TGTGCCAGCAGCAGAGGACGACTTCAAGAGACCCAGTACTTC.

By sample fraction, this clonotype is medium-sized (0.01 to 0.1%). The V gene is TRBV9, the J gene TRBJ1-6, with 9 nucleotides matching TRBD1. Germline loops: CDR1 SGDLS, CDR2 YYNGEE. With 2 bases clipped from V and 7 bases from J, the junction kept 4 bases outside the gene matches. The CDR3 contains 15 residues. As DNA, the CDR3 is TGTGCCAGCAGCGTCCGGGACAGGGCGAATTCACCCCTCCACTTT. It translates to CASSVRDRANSPLHF.

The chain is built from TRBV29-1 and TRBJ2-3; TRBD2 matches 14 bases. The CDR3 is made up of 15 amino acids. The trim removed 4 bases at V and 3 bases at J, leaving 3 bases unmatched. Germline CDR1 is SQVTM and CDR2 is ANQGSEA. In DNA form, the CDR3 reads TGCAGCGTTGGGGGACTAGCGGGAGAGACAGATACGCAGTATTTT. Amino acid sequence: CSVGGLAGETDTQYF.

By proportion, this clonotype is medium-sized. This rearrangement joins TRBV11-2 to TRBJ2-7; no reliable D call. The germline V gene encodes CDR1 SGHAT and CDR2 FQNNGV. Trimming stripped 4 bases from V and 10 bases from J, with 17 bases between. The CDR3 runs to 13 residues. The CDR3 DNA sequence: TGTGCCAGCAGCTCCGAGGCATTTTTGGGACAGTACTTC. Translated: CASSSEAFLGQYF.

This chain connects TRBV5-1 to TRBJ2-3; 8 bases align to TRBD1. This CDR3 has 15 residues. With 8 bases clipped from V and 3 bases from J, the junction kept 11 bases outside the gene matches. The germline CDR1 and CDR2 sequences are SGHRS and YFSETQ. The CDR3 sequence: CARSYSRGPTDTQYF. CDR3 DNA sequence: TGCGCCAGGTCCTACTCCAGGGGGCCAACAGATACGCAGTATTTT. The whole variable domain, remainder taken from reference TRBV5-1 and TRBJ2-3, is KAGVTQTPRYLIKTRGQQVTLSCSPISGHRSVSWYQQTPGQGLQFLFEYFSETQRNKGNFPGRFSGRQFSNSRSEMNVSTLELGDSALYLCARSYSRGPTDTQYFGPGTRLTVL.

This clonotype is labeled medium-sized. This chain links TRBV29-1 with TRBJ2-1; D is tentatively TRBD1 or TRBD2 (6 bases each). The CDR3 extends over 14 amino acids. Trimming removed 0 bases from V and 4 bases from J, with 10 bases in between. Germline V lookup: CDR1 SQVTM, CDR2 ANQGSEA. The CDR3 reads CSVEEGGIYNEQFF. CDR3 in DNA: TGCAGCGTTGAAGAAGGGGGGATTTACAATGAGCAGTTCTTC.

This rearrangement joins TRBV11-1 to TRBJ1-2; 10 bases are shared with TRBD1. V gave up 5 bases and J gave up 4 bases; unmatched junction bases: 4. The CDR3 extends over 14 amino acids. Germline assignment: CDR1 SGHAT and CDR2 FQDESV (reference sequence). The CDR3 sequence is CASSPDRGFYGYTF. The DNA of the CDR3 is TGTGCCAGCAGCCCGGACAGGGGGTTCTATGGCTACACCTTC.

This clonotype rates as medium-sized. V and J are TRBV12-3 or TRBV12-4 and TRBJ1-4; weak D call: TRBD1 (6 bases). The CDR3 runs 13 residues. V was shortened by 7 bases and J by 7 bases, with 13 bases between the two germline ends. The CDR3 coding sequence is TGTGCCAGCAAACTGACAGGACCTGAAAAACTGTTTTTT. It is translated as CASKLTGPEKLFF.

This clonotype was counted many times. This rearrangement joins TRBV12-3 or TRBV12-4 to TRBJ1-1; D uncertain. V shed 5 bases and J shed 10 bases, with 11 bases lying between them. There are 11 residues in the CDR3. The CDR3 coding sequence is TGTGCCAGCAGTCGTACAGAGGGAGCTTTCTTT. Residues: CASSRTEGAFF.

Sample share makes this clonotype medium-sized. The CDR3 spells CASSEGPAGYTF. The DNA of the CDR3 is TGTGCCAGCAGTGAGGGACCGGCCGGCTACACCTTC. This chain connects TRBV2 to TRBJ1-2; possibly TRBD1 for D (5 bases). The V end lost 3 bases, the J end lost 8 bases, and 10 bases lay between the germline ends. Germline values: CDR1 SNHLY, CDR2 FYNNEI. This CDR3 region has 12 residues.

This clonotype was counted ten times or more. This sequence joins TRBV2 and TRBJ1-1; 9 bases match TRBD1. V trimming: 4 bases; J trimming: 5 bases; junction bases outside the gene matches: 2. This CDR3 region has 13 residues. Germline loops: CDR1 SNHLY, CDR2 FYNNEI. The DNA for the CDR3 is TGTGCCAGCAGTGCGGGGACAGGGACTGAAGCTTTCTTT. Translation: CASSAGTGTEAFF. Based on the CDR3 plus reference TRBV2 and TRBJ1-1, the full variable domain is EPEVTQTPSHQVTQMGQEVILRCVPISNHLYFYWYRQILGQKVEFLVSFYNNEISEKSEIFDDQFSVERPDGSNFTLKIRSTKLEDSAMYFCASSAGTGTEAFFGQGTRLTVV.

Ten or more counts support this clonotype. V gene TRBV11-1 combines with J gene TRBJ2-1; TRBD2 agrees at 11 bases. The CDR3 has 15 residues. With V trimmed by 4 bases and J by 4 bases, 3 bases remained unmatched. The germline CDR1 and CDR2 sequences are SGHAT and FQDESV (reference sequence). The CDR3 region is CASSSLAGGYNEQFF. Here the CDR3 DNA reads TGTGCCAGCAGCTCTCTAGCGGGAGGATACAATGAGCAGTTCTTC.

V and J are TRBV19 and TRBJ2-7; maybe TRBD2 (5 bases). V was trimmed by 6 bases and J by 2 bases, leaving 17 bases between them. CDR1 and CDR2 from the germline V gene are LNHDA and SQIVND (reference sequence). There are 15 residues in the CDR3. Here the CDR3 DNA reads TGTGCCAGTAGGCGGCGGTCCGAAGCGGCCTACGAGCAGTACTTC. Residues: CASRRRSEAAYEQYF.